This T cell receptor beta chain was documented in a study of T cells in Graves' hyperthyroidism and ophthalmopathy. The source material, RNA transcripts, was used to amplify TCR beta CDR3 regions. When the TCR CDR3 underwent first-round RT-PCR, the HTBI primer set was used. TCRdb recomputed calls from the multiplex PCR reads with MiXCR, one row per CDR3 protein. Counted here are about 700,000 distinct CDR3 sequences, about 14% occurring once; the ten biggest clones make up roughly 10%. The CDR3 extends over 11 amino acids. Looked up from germline, CDR1 is DFQATT and CDR2 is SNEGSKA (reference sequence). The ends were cut back, 6 bases at V and 5 bases at J, with 10 bases in the middle.

This chain connects TRBV20-1 to TRBJ1-2, with D possibly matching TRBD1 (5 bases). The sequenced sample was blood. The TCR comes from a woman younger than 35 with Graves' hyperthyroidism. The CDR3, as DNA: TGCAGTGCGCCGACAGTTTATGGCTACACCTTC. Its protein product is CSAPTVYGYTF.